This TCR beta chain was retrieved from a study of siplizumab effects on memory and regulatory T cells. Study findings and constraints: Naive T cells were seemingly more diverse than memory cells, and major contributions to the alloresponse seemed to be made by them. The average Treg-derived proportion among mappable alloreactive CD4+ clones was roughly 69% with siplizumab versus about 27% in controls. Siplizumab produced a significant drop in alloreactive sequences attributable to unstimulated CD4+ memory cells. A small minority of alloreactive clones were mapped to unstimulated subsets.

TCRdb's copy holds only in-frame clones and misses some; the assay was immunoSEQ multiplex PCR. The sample holds 100,000 to 120,000 clones, roughly 92% seen once. Comments on this clone: Its antigen is as yet unknown.

Trimming removed 3 bases from V and 4 bases from J; junction bases left unmatched: 13. The CDR3 is 17 residues long. CDR1 is SGHVS, CDR2 FQNEAQ, per germline. V and J are TRBV7-8 and TRBJ2-7, with 9 bases aligning to TRBD2. The TCR comes from a human donor in good health. The sequenced sample was CD4+ T cells sorted from blood. As DNA, the CDR3 is TGTGCCAGCAGCTTCAGCGCCCTGCGAGCGGGAGGTTACGAGCAGTACTTC. Translation gives CASSFSALRAGGYEQYF.